The rows below give T cell receptor beta chains drawn from one sample of a study of T-cell reconstitution after alpha-beta-depleted transplantation in children. MiXCR, run by TCRdb on the PCR reads, gives a single entry per CDR3 protein. The sample carries some 130,000 distinct CDR3 sequences, roughly 9% recorded once. The sample in question was PBMCs, mostly from graft donor cells, obtained 180 days after TCRalphabeta/CD19-depleted stem cell transplant. These receptors were taken from a girl younger than two who had a stem cell transplant for combined immunodeficiency, so the T cells may come from the graft donor. Both conserved end residues are part of each CDR3. Each record gives: J gene, clone size, V gene, D gene, CDR3 DNA, CDR3 protein. The D gene is left open where the match is weak. Not all rows give a size; the values are once, few, many and, for expanded clones, a class.

TRBJ2-1	few	TRBV24-1	TRBD1	TGTGCCACCAGTGATACCGGGACAGGGAATGAGCAGTTCTTC	CATSDTGTGNEQFF
TRBJ1-4	few	TRBV20-1	NA	TGCAGTGCTAGACAGTCTTCCCCAACTAATGAAAAACTGTTTTTT	CSARQSSPTNEKLFF
TRBJ1-6	few	TRBV11-1	NA	TGTGCCAGCAGCTTAGGGACATCAAGATCACCCCTCCACTTT	CASSLGTSRSPLHF
TRBJ1-5	NA	TRBV20-1	NA	TGCAGTGCTAGAGATGTCTTTCAGGGGAATCAGCCCCAGCATTTT	CSARDVFQGNQPQHF
TRBJ1-1	NA	TRBV20-1	NA	TGCAGTGCTAGAGATCTAATCAGGACAATGAACACTGAAGCTTTCTTT	CSARDLIRTMNTEAFF
TRBJ2-7	NA	TRBV29-1	TRBD1	TGCAGCGTTAAGGGGGCTAGCTCCTACGAGCAGTACTTC	CSVKGASSYEQYF
TRBJ2-5	many	TRBV24-1	NA	TGTGCCACCACTGGGGGGCACCAAGAGACCCAGTACTTC	CATTGGHQETQYF
TRBJ1-1	once	TRBV5-1	NA	TGCGCCAGCAGCTTGCTTACAGGCCTGAACACTGAAGCTTTCTTT	CASSLLTGLNTEAFF
TRBJ2-7	few	TRBV9	NA	TGTGCCAGCAGCTTCCGGGACTCCCTCGAGCAGTACTTC	CASSFRDSLEQYF
TRBJ2-1	NA	TRBV20-1	TRBD1	TGCAGTGCTCACAACAGGGGGCGATATTCGGATGGCTCCTACAATGAGCAGTTCTTC	CSAHNRGRYSDGSYNEQFF
TRBJ2-5	NA	TRBV30	NA	TGTGCCTGGAGTGTAGGGAATCACGAGACCCAGTACTTC	CAWSVGNHETQYF
TRBJ2-7	NA	TRBV5-1	NA	TGCGCCAGCAGCTTGGATGCTTCTGAGCAGTACTTC	CASSLDASEQYF
TRBJ1-4	NA	TRBV5-1	TRBD1	TGCGCCAGCAGCTTTAGTGGGACAGTCGATGAAAAACTGTTTTTT	CASSFSGTVDEKLFF
TRBJ2-3	few	TRBV5-8	NA	TGTGCCAGCAGCTTGAATGGGAGAGAGGTAGATACGCAGTATTTT	CASSLNGREVDTQYF
TRBJ2-1	few	TRBV10-3	TRBD1	TGTGCCATCAGAGGACAGGGAGACAATGAGCAGTTCTTC	CAIRGQGDNEQFF
TRBJ2-7	few	TRBV11-2	TRBD2	TGTGCCAGCAGCTTAGAAGGCTCTAGCGGGAGCTCATCCTACGAGCAGTACTTC	CASSLEGSSGSSSYEQYF
TRBJ2-3	NA	TRBV7-2	NA	TGTGCCAGCAGCACCAACAGGGAGACGACAGATACGCAGTATTTT	CASSTNRETTDTQYF
TRBJ2-7	NA	TRBV6-2/TRBV6-3	NA	TGTGCCAGCACCGAGTCTTTCGAGCAGTACTTC	CASTESFEQYF
TRBJ2-6	NA	TRBV12-3/TRBV12-4	NA	TGTGCCAGCAGTCTGACCCACCCTGGGGCCAACGTCCTGACTTTC	CASSLTHPGANVLTF
TRBJ2-3	NA	TRBV6-1	NA	NA	CASSILVGATDTQYF
TRBJ2-2	few	TRBV5-1	TRBD1	TGCGCCAGCAGCCCGGGGACAGAGAGAACCGGGGAGCTGTTTTTT	CASSPGTERTGELFF
TRBJ2-2	NA	TRBV7-2	NA	TGTGCCAGCAGCTTAGGTTTTGGTCTAGCGAACACCGGGGAGCTGTTTTTT	CASSLGFGLANTGELFF
TRBJ2-1	NA	TRBV6-1	NA	TGTGCCACCAAACGGGGGGCCTCCTACAATGAGCAGTTCTTC	CATKRGASYNEQFF
TRBJ2-1	NA	TRBV20-1	TRBD2	TGCAGTGCTCAATCGGGCGGGAGGGCCCATGAGCAGTTCTTC	CSAQSGGRAHEQFF
TRBJ2-7	few	TRBV10-3	TRBD2	TGTGCCATCGAGAATGGGCGGGGGGGCCGGTACGAGCAGTACTTC	CAIENGRGGRYEQYF
TRBJ2-7	NA	TRBV5-1	TRBD1	TGCGCCAGCAGCCCCGGGACAGGAATCTACGAGCAGTACTTC	CASSPGTGIYEQYF
TRBJ2-3	few	TRBV24-1	NA	TGTGCCACCAGTGATCTAAGGGGAGATACGCAGTATTTT	CATSDLRGDTQYF
TRBJ2-6	NA	TRBV28	TRBD1	TGTGCCAGCAGTATACCGGGACAGCTCTCTGGGGCCAACGTCCTGACTTTC	CASSIPGQLSGANVLTF
TRBJ2-4	NA	TRBV12-3/TRBV12-4	NA	TGTGCCAGCAGCCCTTTTCAGGGGAGCATCGGCATTCAGTACTTC	CASSPFQGSIGIQYF
TRBJ2-3	NA	TRBV7-2	TRBD2	TGTGCCAGCAGCCTACTAGCGGGGGGGCCAGATACGCAGTATTTT	CASSLLAGGPDTQYF
TRBJ1-5	NA	TRBV12-3/TRBV12-4	NA	TGTGCCAGCAGTCTGACCCAGGGCATCGGCAATCAGCCCCAGCATTTT	CASSLTQGIGNQPQHF
TRBJ2-3	many	TRBV20-1	TRBD2	TGCAGTGCTAGTCTGGGGAGGGTGGGCACAGATACGCAGTATTTT	CSASLGRVGTDTQYF
TRBJ2-1	few	TRBV12-3/TRBV12-4	NA	TGTGCCAGCAGCCCCCAGGGCTACAATGAGCAGTTCTTC	CASSPQGYNEQFF
TRBJ2-7	NA	TRBV7-9	TRBD1	TGTGCCAGCAGCTTATCCCGGACAGGGGGCTACGAGCAGTACTTC	CASSLSRTGGYEQYF
TRBJ1-4	few	TRBV12-3/TRBV12-4	TRBD1	TGTGCCAGCAGTTTAGATAGCTTCGGGACAGCACCTAATGAAAAGCTGTTTTTT	CASSLDSFGTAPNEKLFF
TRBJ1-5	few	TRBV20-1	TRBD1	TGCAGTGCTAGACGGACAGGGGGAGGTCAGCCCCAGCATTTT	CSARRTGGGQPQHF
TRBJ2-7	few	TRBV5-1	NA	TGCGCCAGCCAAAGGGATCAGGGACCCTACGAGCAGTACTTC	CASQRDQGPYEQYF
TRBJ1-5	few	TRBV5-6	NA	TGTGCCAGCAGCTTGGCTCGTGGTGGGATTCAGCCCCAGCATTTT	CASSLARGGIQPQHF
TRBJ1-5	few	TRBV12-3/TRBV12-4	NA	TGTGCCAGCAGTTTAGCCTCCCCGGGGAATCAGCCCCAGCATTTT	CASSLASPGNQPQHF
TRBJ2-5	few	TRBV7-3	NA	TGTGCCAGCAGCTTAAACGGGGAAAGGGAGACCCAGTACTTC	CASSLNGERETQYF
TRBJ1-1	NA	TRBV27	NA	TGTGCCAGCAGTTCCGGGCGGATAGCTTTCTTT	CASSSGRIAFF
TRBJ2-5	many	TRBV7-2	NA	TGTGCCAGCAGCTTAGCGCGAGGTAGCCAAGAGACCCAGTACTTC	CASSLARGSQETQYF
TRBJ2-5	NA	TRBV5-1	NA	TGCGCCAGCAGCTTGGTGGAGGGGAGAGAGACCCAGTACTTC	CASSLVEGRETQYF
TRBJ2-7	NA	TRBV3-1	NA	TGTGCCAGCAGCCAAACCTCAGGGTTATACTACGAGCAGTACTTC	CASSQTSGLYYEQYF
TRBJ2-5	NA	TRBV4-3	TRBD1	TGCGCCAGCAGCCAAGAGAACAGGGGAGAGACCCAGTACTTC	CASSQENRGETQYF
TRBJ1-2	few	TRBV6-2/TRBV6-3	NA	TGTGCCAGCAGTTACTTCGAGGGAGTTTATAACTATGGCTACACCTTC	CASSYFEGVYNYGYTF
TRBJ2-1	few	TRBV19	TRBD2	TGTGCCAGTACCCGGACTAGGGATTCCTACAATGAGCAGTTCTTC	CASTRTRDSYNEQFF
TRBJ2-7	few	TRBV18	TRBD2	TGTGCCAGCTCACCATGGACTGGTAGAGGGACTAGCGGGAGTCACGAGCAGTACTTC	CASSPWTGRGTSGSHEQYF
TRBJ1-4	few	TRBV5-1	NA	TGCGCCAGCAGCTCCCCAGGGGATGAAAAACTGTTTTTT	CASSSPGDEKLFF
TRBJ1-6	few	TRBV20-1	NA	TGCAGTGCTAGAGATAGGCAGGGAGGCTCCTATAATTCACCCCTCCACTTT	CSARDRQGGSYNSPLHF
TRBJ2-4	NA	TRBV12-3/TRBV12-4	TRBD2	TGTGCCAGCAGTCTCAGCGGGAGGGCCGCCAAAAACATTCAGTACTTC	CASSLSGRAAKNIQYF
TRBJ2-3	many	TRBV29-1	NA	TGCAGCGTTGAGAGGACTCCGACAGATACGCAGTATTTT	CSVERTPTDTQYF
TRBJ2-4	few	TRBV5-1	NA	TGCGCCAGCAGCCCGGAGGGGAGATTAGCCAAAAACATTCAGTACTTC	CASSPEGRLAKNIQYF
TRBJ2-6	NA	TRBV7-6	NA	TGTGCCAGCAGCTTAATCTGGGCGCTTTGTCGACAGACCAGCTCTGGGGCCAACGTCCTGACTTTC	CASSLIWALCRQTSSGANVLTF
TRBJ2-1	many	TRBV29-1	TRBD1	TGCAGCGTCACAGGGGCGGATGAGCAGTTCTTC	CSVTGADEQFF
TRBJ2-7	few	TRBV7-9	NA	TGTGCCAGCAGCTCTCTAGGAATAGCAGGTTCCGAGCAGTACTTC	CASSSLGIAGSEQYF
TRBJ2-3	NA	TRBV10-3	TRBD1	TGTGCCATCAGTGCCCACAGGGGAACAGATACGCAGTATTTT	CAISAHRGTDTQYF
TRBJ2-5	NA	TRBV27	NA	TGTGCCAGCAGCCCTCTAGAGTACCAAGAGACCCAGTACTTC	CASSPLEYQETQYF